This TCR beta chain was sequenced in a study of T cells in Graves' hyperthyroidism and ophthalmopathy (dated by TCRdb to 2018 to 2020). A note on the overall study: Peripheral blood was sampled at the time of initial diagnosis, prior to any treatment. TCR V-J signatures able to tell the groups apart were searched for in a discovery cohort of 90 to 100 patients, of whom more than 40 had Graves' ophthalmopathy and 55 to 60 had stable Graves' hyperthyroidism. Prospective prediction of ophthalmopathy was tested in an independent validation cohort consisting of about 19 hyperthyroidism patients and around 16 patients who later progressed to ophthalmopathy. The 85 to 100 discovery patients were randomly split 7:3 into training and test sets. The study also compared thyroid tissue and blood T-cell repertoires from about six Graves' hyperthyroidism patients. After sampling, hyperthyroidism patients received methimazole starting at 30 mg daily, and ophthalmopathy patients received high-dose intravenous methylprednisolone. According to the paper, TCR Vbeta CDR3 sequencing was carried out on 135 peripheral blood samples, which came from approximately 43 ophthalmopathy, around 75 hyperthyroidism and approximately 17 progressor patients.

Stable Graves' hyperthyroidism was defined as the absence of progression to ophthalmopathy over 18 months of follow-up. The hyperthyroidism patients were between 18 and 65 years old and newly diagnosed, with a disease duration of less than 2 months. The study excluded patients with uncontrolled infections, other autoimmune diseases, pregnancy or lactation. Clinical symptoms, serum thyroxine and TRAb, thyroid ultrasound, and orbital computed tomography formed the basis for the diagnoses. PBMCs were isolated from 10 ml of fresh peripheral blood by Ficoll-Paque density gradient centrifugation. Trizol reagent was used to extract total RNA, and RNA quality was then checked on an Agilent 2100 Bioanalyzer. Trimming removed 10 bases from V and 4 bases from J, leaving 16 bases between the germline ends. Based on the germline V gene (reference sequence), the CDR1 and CDR2 sequences are LNHDA and SQIVND. Reading from cysteine to phenylalanine, the CDR3 counts 13 amino acids. Only the CDR3 part of the read is kept: 39 bases, read in frame from the first base.

Amplification of TCR beta CDR3 regions was carried out from RNA transcripts. The first round of RT-PCR for the TCR CDR3 was performed with the HTBI primer set and the Qiagen OneStep RT-PCR kit. Libraries were constructed in a second round of multiplex PCR, after which size selection and purification were performed. Paired-end sequencing of the libraries was performed with 100 bp reads on an Illumina HiSeq2000. Concerning the study's data processing: SOAPnuke was used to process the raw data, removing reads that contained adapters or uncalled bases, had a mean Phred below 15, or lacked an exact match to the constant primer or identifier. COPE v1.2.5 was used to merge high-quality paired reads, and clonotypes were defined as unique nucleotide sequences. MiTCR v1.1 was used to align the clonotypes against IMGT TRBV, TRBD and TRBJ reference segments. The analysis included only V-J combinations with a frequency above 0.0001, which together covered roughly 99% of the repertoires. A TCS score was defined as the ratio between F50 (clonal expansion) and ExV (chaos), using BLOSUM62-based TCRdist between CDR3 peptides within each V-J. Welch's t-statistics and random forest reduced fewer than 550 V-J features to around 14, which were used in a naive Bayes classifier (R e1071). TCRdb redid the processing of the public reads, applying fastp at Q25 and MiXCR, and retained in-frame beta chains. Every distinct CDR3 protein forms one entry, paired with its most common genes and DNA. The V and J calls were determined by TCRdb, not by the authors. Recorded for this sample are some 550,000 distinct CDR3 sequences; less than 25% of them occurred a single time. The top ten hold around 27% of the sample.

In this sample, this clonotype turned up many times. The antigen this receptor binds is unknown. No base qualities exist here, and no much larger clone lies one base off it. Findings and caveats that apply to the study as a whole: No statistical method was used to fix the sample size in advance, and group allocation was not hidden from the investigators. Blood samples also contained most of the expanded thyroid clonotypes (frequency above 0.001), which suggests that blood repertoires may reflect thyroid immune responses. In validation, the model predicted progression to ophthalmopathy a median of about 6 months before onset, with roughly 71% sensitivity and around 76% specificity. In cross-validation, a model built on a 13 V-J signature told ophthalmopathy apart from stable hyperthyroidism with over 85% sensitivity and around 83% specificity, and in testing the same model reached 80%/75%.

This receptor was identified in a man aged 18 to 35 with Graves' hyperthyroidism. The sample comprised blood. The rearrangement combines TRBV19 with TRBJ1-1; TRBD1 is a weak D gene call, 5 bases matching. For the CDR3, the sequence is CATSYGTATEAFF. The DNA reads as follows: TGTGCCACCTCCTATGGGACGGCCACTGAAGCTTTCTTT.